This paragraph reports one T cell receptor beta chain. This entry belongs to a study of T-cell reconstitution after alpha-beta-depleted transplantation in children. Per germline, CDR1 MRHNA and CDR2 SNTAGT. The CDR3 covers 14 residues. Trimming at V came to 6 bases and at J to 3 bases, leaving 5 bases not matched to a gene. Unique molecular identifiers were used in preparing the TCRbeta library. TCRdb re-analysed the PCR reads in MiXCR, keeping a single row per CDR3 protein. The table includes some 500,000 distinct CDR3 sequences, approximately 16% detected once. The chain combines TRBV6-4 with TRBJ2-3; 8 bases fit TRBD2. The sequencing here drew on PBMCs from the stem cell graft donor, taken from the stem cell graft. The TCR was taken from a human donor who donated a stem cell graft to a child with acute lymphoblastic leukemia. CDR3 nucleotides: TGTGCCAGCAGCGGGACTAGTGAGACAGATACGCAGTATTTT. Translation: CASSGTSETDTQYF.